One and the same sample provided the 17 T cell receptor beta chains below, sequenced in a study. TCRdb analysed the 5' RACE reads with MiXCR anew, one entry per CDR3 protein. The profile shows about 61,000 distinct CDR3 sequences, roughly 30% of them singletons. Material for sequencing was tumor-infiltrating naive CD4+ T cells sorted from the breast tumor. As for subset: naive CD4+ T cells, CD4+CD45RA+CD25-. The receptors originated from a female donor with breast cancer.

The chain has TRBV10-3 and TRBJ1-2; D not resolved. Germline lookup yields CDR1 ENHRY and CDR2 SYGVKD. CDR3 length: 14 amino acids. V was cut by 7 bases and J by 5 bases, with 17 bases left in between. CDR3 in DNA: TGTGCCATCACCCCACAAGTTTCCGAATATGGCTACACCTTC. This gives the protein CAITPQVSEYGYTF.

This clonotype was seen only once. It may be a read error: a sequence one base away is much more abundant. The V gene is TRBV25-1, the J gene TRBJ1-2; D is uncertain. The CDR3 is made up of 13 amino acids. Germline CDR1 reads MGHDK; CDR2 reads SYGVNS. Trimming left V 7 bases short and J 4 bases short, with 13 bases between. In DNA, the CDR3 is TGTGCCAGCAAGAGGGAAGTGGCCTATGGCTACACCTTC. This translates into CASKREVAYGYTF.

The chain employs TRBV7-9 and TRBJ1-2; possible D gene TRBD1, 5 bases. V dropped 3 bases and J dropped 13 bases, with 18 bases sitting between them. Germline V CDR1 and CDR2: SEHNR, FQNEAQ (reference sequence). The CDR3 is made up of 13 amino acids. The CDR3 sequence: CASSFMTAGPLTF. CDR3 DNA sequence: TGTGCCAGCAGCTTTATGACAGCCGGACCTCTCACCTTC.

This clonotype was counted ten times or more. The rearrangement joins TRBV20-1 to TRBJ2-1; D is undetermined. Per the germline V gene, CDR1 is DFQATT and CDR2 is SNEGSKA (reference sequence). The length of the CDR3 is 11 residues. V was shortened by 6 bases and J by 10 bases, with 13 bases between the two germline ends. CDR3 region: CSADPRAEQFF. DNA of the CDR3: TGCAGTGCCGACCCTAGGGCAGAGCAGTTCTTC.

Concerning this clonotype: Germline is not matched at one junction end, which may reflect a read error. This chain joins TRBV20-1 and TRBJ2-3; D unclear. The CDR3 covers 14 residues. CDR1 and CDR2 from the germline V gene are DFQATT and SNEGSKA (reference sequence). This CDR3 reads CSVRDGVVGDTQYF. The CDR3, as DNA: TGCAGTGTTAGAGATGGGGTAGTGGGGGATACGCAGTATTTT.

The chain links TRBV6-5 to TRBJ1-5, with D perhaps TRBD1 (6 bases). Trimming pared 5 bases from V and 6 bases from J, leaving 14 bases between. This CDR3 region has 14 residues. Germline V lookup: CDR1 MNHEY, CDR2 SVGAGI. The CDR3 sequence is CASSPSRGGQPQHF. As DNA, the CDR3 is TGTGCCAGCAGTCCCTCCAGGGGTGGTCAGCCCCAGCATTTT.

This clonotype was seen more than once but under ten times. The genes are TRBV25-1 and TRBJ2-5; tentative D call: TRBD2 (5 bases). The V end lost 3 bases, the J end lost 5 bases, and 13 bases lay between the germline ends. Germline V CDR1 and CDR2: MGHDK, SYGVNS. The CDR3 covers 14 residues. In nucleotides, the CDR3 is TGTGCCAGCAGTGATACCCTCTCGGGGGAGACCCAGTACTTC. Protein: CASSDTLSGETQYF.

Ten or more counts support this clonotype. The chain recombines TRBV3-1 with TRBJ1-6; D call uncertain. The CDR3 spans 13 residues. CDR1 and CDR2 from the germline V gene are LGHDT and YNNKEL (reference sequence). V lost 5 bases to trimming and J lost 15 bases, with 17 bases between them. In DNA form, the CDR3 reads TGTGCCAGCAGCTCTGAAACCGACCAGGTCCTCCACTTT. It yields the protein CASSSETDQVLHF.

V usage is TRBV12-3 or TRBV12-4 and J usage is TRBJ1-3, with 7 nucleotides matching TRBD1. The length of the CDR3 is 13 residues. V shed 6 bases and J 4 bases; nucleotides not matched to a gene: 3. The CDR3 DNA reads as TGTGCCAGCAGGTCGACAGGGGGAAACACCATATATTTT. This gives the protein CASRSTGGNTIYF.

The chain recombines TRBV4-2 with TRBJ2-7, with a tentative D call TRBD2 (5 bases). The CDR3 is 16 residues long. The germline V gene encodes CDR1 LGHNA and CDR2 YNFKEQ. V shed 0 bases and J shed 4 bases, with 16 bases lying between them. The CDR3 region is CASSQDKRAAAYEQYF. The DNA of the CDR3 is TGTGCCAGCAGCCAAGATAAACGAGCGGCTGCGTACGAGCAGTACTTC.

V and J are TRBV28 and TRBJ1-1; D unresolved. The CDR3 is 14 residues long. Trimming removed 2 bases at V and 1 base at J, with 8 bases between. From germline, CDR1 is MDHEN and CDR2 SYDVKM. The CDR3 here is CASSLRHTNTEAFF. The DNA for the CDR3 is TGTGCCAGCAGTTTACGACACACGAACACTGAAGCTTTCTTT.

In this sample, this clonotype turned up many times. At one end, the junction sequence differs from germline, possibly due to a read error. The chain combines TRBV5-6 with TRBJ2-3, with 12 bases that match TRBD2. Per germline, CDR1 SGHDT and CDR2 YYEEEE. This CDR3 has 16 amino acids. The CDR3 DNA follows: TGTGCCAGCAGCTTGGTAAAACCACGTACTAGCGGGGGGTCAATATTT. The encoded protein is CASSLVKPRTSGGSIF.

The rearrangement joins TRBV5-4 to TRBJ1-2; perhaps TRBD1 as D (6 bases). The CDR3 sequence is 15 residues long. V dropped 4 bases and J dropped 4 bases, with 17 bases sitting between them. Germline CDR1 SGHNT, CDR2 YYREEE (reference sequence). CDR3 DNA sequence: TGTGCCAGCAGCCAAGACCAGGGGCAGGGCTATGGCTACACCTTC. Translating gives CASSQDQGQGYGYTF. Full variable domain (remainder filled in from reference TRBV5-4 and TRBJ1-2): ETGVTQSPTHLIKTRGQQVTLRCSSQSGHNTVSWYQQALGQGPQFIFQYYREEENGRGNFPPRFSGLQFPNYSSELNVNALELDDSALYLCASSQDQGQGYGYTFGSGTRLTVV.

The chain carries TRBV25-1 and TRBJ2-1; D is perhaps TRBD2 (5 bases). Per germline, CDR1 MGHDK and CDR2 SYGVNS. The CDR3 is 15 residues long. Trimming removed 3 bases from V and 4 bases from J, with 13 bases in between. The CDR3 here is CASSDPRDPYNEQFF. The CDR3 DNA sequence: TGTGCCAGCAGTGATCCCCGGGATCCATACAATGAGCAGTTCTTC.

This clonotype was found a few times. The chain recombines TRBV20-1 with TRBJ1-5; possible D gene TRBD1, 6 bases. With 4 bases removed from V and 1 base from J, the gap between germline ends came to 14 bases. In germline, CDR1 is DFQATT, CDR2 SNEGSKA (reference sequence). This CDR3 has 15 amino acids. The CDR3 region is CSAKEGVSSNQPQHF. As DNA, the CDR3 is TGCAGTGCTAAAGAGGGGGTTTCGAGCAATCAGCCCCAGCATTTT.

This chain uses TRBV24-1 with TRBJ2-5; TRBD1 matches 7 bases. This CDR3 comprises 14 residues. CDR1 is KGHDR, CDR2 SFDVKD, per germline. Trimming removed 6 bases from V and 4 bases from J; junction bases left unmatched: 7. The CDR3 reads CATSPGDSRETQYF. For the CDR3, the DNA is TGTGCCACCAGTCCAGGGGACAGTCGAGAGACCCAGTACTTC.

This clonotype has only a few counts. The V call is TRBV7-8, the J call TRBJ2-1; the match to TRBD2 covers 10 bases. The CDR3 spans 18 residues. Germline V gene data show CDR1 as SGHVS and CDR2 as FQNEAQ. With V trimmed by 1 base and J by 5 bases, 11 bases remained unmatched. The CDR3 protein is CASSLGESSGRAHNEQFF. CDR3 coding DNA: TGTGCCAGCAGCTTAGGGGAGTCGAGCGGGAGGGCCCACAATGAGCAGTTCTTC.